What follows are 14 T cell receptor beta chains derived from one specimen sequenced in a study of cytomegalovirus exposure and HLA in healthy donors. It was with 60 Vbeta and 13 Jbeta primers that the PCR ran. Clones were read by immunoSEQ multiplex PCR, and TCRdb kept only the in-frame ones, dropping some. In all, the sample yields under 200,000 clones. The sequencing sample was made of PBMCs. The source of these receptors is a woman aged 18-29 years in good health and CMV-seropositive.

J is TRBJ1-2 and V is TRBV19; D is unclear. This CDR3 has 15 residues. Trimming pared 4 bases from V and 3 bases from J, leaving 15 bases between. Germline values: CDR1 LNHDA, CDR2 SQIVND (reference sequence). The CDR3 coding sequence is TGTGCCAGTAGTACGTTGGGCCCGGGGTACTATGGCTACACCTTC. The encoded protein is CASSTLGPGYYGYTF.

V gene TRBV19 combines with J gene TRBJ1-1, with D hard to call. This CDR3 has 12 residues. Trimming removed 3 bases from V and 8 bases from J, with 10 bases in between. Germline CDR1 LNHDA, CDR2 SQIVND (reference sequence). The CDR3 here is CASSILGVEAFF. As DNA, the CDR3 is TGTGCCAGTAGTATTCTAGGTGTCGAAGCTTTCTTT.

The genes are TRBV19 and TRBJ1-1, with D possibly TRBD1 on 6 matching bases. In germline, CDR1 is LNHDA, CDR2 SQIVND (reference sequence). V gave up 5 bases and J gave up 6 bases, with 16 bases separating them. The CDR3 sequence is 14 residues long. As DNA, the CDR3 is TGTGCCAGTAGTCAACAGGGCTTAGGAGCTGAAGCTTTCTTT. Protein product: CASSQQGLGAEAFF.

J is TRBJ2-7 and V is TRBV6-6, with 13 bases matching TRBD2. V shed 7 bases, J shed 6 bases, and the junction held 3 bases outside the gene matches. This CDR3 is built from 13 residues. The germline V gene has CDR1 MNHNY and CDR2 SVGAGI (reference sequence). CDR3 amino acids: CASKTSGRAEQYF. Written as DNA, the CDR3 is TGTGCCAGCAAAACTAGCGGGAGGGCCGAGCAGTACTTC.

The chain employs TRBV12-5 and TRBJ2-4; 10 nucleotides match TRBD1. CDR3 length: 14 amino acids. V gave up 5 bases and J gave up 8 bases; unmatched junction bases: 6. CDR1 and CDR2 (germline): LGHNT, FRNRAP. The CDR3 DNA follows: TGTGCTAGTGGTACGGACAGGGGGTTCGACATTCAGTACTTC. Translating it yields CASGTDRGFDIQYF. Variable domain in full (rest from reference TRBV12-5 and TRBJ2-4): DARVTQTPRHKVTEMGQEVTMRCQPILGHNTVFWYRQTMMQGLELLAYFRNRAPLDDSGMPKDRFSAEMPDATLATLKIQPSEPRDSAVYFCASGTDRGFDIQYFGAGTRLSVL.

This rearrangement joins TRBV11-3 to TRBJ2-2; 7 bases fit TRBD1. The CDR3 loop spans 16 amino acids. CDR1 is SGHNT and CDR2 is YENEEA in the germline V gene. The V and J ends lost 5 bases and 4 bases, in that order; junction bases with no gene match: 10. CDR3 sequence reads: CASSPLSGGSTGELFF. CDR3 bases: TGTGCCAGCAGCCCCCTTTCAGGGGGTTCCACCGGGGAGCTGTTTTTT. The full variable domain, in which reference TRBV11-3 and TRBJ2-2 provide the parts outside the CDR3, is EAGVVQSPRYKIIEKKQPVAFWCNPISGHNTLYWYLQNLGQGPELLIRYENEEAVDDSQLPKDRFSAERLKGVDSTLKIQPAELGDSAVYLCASSPLSGGSTGELFFGEGSRLTVL.

The chain recombines TRBV5-4 with TRBJ2-2; TRBD1 matches 9 bases. This CDR3 region has 15 residues. Per the germline V gene, CDR1 is SGHNT and CDR2 is YYREEE (reference sequence). The V segment lost 3 bases and the J segment 5 bases; nucleotides outside the gene matches: 5. The DNA for the CDR3 is TGTGCCAGCAGCTCTGGACAGGGGTCGACCGGGGAGCTGTTTTTT. Translated: CASSSGQGSTGELFF. The complete variable domain, with remaining parts taken from reference TRBV5-4 and TRBJ2-2, reads ETGVTQSPTHLIKTRGQQVTLRCSSQSGHNTVSWYQQALGQGPQFIFQYYREEENGRGNFPPRFSGLQFPNYSSELNVNALELDDSALYLCASSSGQGSTGELFFGEGSRLTVL.

The rearrangement links TRBV2 to TRBJ2-3, with 16 positions matching TRBD2. CDR3 size: 17 residues. The J segment lost 3 bases and the V segment lost 9 bases, leaving 9 bases of the junction unmatched. The V gene's germline CDR1 is SNHLY and CDR2 FYNNEI. CDR3 coding DNA: TGTGCCAGAAAAACCGGGACTAGCGGGGGGGGGACAGATACGCAGTATTTT. Translating gives CARKTGTSGGGTDTQYF.

This rearrangement joins TRBV15 to TRBJ2-2; 7 nucleotides agree with TRBD1. The CDR3 is 15 residues long. With V trimmed by 5 bases and J by 4 bases, 7 bases remained unmatched. Per the germline V gene, CDR1 is LNHNV and CDR2 is YYDKDF (reference sequence). CDR3 nucleotide sequence: TGTGCCACCAGCCCGCGACAGGGAGCCACCGGGGAGCTGTTTTTT. Its protein product is CATSPRQGATGELFF.

The chain couples TRBV11-2 to TRBJ2-5; no definite D call. The CDR3 covers 12 residues. Between the trimmed V and J ends, which lost 0 bases and 4 bases, there was a span of 3 bases. The V gene's germline CDR1 is SGHAT and CDR2 FQNNGV. In nucleotides, the CDR3 is TGTGCCAGCAGCTTAGACCGAGAGACCCAGTACTTC. Translating it yields CASSLDRETQYF.

The chain employs TRBV2 and TRBJ1-1; the match to TRBD1 covers 7 bases. The CDR3 is made up of 12 amino acids. The germline V gene has CDR1 SNHLY and CDR2 FYNNEI. J lost 10 bases, V lost 4 bases, and 6 bases had no gene match. The CDR3 bases are TGTGCCAGCAGTGCGGGACAGAAGGTAGCTTTCTTT. Translating gives CASSAGQKVAFF.

This rearrangement joins TRBV5-1 to TRBJ2-3, with a weak D call TRBD2 (6 bases). Trimming shortened V by 4 bases and J by 4 bases, and 16 bases separated the two germline ends. Germline values: CDR1 SGHRS, CDR2 YFSETQ. This CDR3 comprises 15 residues. This CDR3 is CASSPGGIVADTQYF. The CDR3 bases are TGCGCCAGCAGCCCCGGGGGAATTGTTGCAGATACGCAGTATTTT.

This chain connects TRBV2 to TRBJ2-5, with 8 bases fitting TRBD2. Per germline, CDR1 SNHLY and CDR2 FYNNEI. Trimming cost V 4 bases and J 1 base; bases outside gene matches: 2. The CDR3 is 14 amino acids. The CDR3 loop is CASSGLAPQETQYF. The DNA of the CDR3 is TGTGCCAGCAGTGGACTAGCGCCCCAAGAGACCCAGTACTTC.

V usage is TRBV7-9 and J usage is TRBJ2-1, with TRBD2 identical over 10 bases. Trimming cost V 5 bases and J 7 bases; bases outside gene matches: 8. This CDR3 contains 15 residues. The V gene's germline CDR1 is SEHNR and CDR2 FQNEAQ (reference sequence). The CDR3 bases are TGTGCCAGCAGCCCCAGCGGGAGGGCCGGAAATGAGCAGTTCTTC. Translated: CASSPSGRAGNEQFF. Drawing the rest from reference TRBV7-9 and TRBJ2-1, the complete variable domain is DTGVSQNPRHKITKRGQNVTFRCDPISEHNRLYWYRQTLGQGPEFLTYFQNEAQLEKSRLLSDRFSAERPKGSFSTLEIQRTEQGDSAMYLCASSPSGRAGNEQFFGPGTRLTVL.